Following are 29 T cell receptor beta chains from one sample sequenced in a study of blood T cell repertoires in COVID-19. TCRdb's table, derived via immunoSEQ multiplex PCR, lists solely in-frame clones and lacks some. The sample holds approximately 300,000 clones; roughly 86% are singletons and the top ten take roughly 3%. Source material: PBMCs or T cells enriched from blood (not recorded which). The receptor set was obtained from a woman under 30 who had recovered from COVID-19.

The CDR3 region has the DNA TGTGCCAGCAGCTTAGGAAAAGTTACTAGCGCGGGCACCGGGGAGCTGTTTTTT. Translated: CASSLGKVTSAGTGELFF. V and J are TRBV7-6 and TRBJ2-2; 7 bases are a match to TRBD2. Germline CDR1 and CDR2: SGHVS and FNYEAQ. V dropped 1 base and J dropped 4; count of bases not matched to a gene: 12. This CDR3 region has 18 residues.

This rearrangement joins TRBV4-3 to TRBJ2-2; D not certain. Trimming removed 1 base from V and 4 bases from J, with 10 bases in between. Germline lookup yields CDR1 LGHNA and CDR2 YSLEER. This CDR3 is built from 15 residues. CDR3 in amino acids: CASSQGSGPTGELFF. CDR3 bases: TGCGCCAGCAGCCAAGGCAGTGGCCCCACCGGGGAGCTGTTTTTT.

CDR3 coding DNA: TGTGCCAGCAGACTACAGGGGGCGGTAGATGAAAAACTGTTTTTT. Its protein product is CASRLQGAVDEKLFF. The rearrangement links TRBV28 to TRBJ1-4, with 9 bases lining up with TRBD1. There are 15 residues in the CDR3. Per the germline V gene, CDR1 is MDHEN and CDR2 is SYDVKM. The ends lost 6 bases at V and 6 bases at J; junction bases unmatched: 8.

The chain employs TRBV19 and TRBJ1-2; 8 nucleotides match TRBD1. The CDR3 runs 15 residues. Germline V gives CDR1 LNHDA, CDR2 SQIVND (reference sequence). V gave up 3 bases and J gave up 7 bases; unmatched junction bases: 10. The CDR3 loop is CASSIGRQGMAGYTF. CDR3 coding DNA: TGTGCCAGTAGTATCGGGAGACAGGGGATGGCTGGCTACACCTTC. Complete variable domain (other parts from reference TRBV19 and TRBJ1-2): DGGITQSPKYLFRKEGQNVTLSCEQNLNHDAMYWYRQDPGQGLRLIYYSQIVNDFQKGDIAEGYSVSREKKESFPLTVTSAQKNPTAFYLCASSIGRQGMAGYTFGSGTRLTVV.

DNA for the CDR3: TGTGCCAGTAGACAGGGAAGTGGCTACACCTTC. Translated, it gives CASRQGSGYTF. The rearrangement links TRBV27 to TRBJ1-2; 7 nucleotides agree with TRBD1. Germline CDR1 and CDR2: MNHEY and SMNVEV (reference sequence). The junction had 5 bases not matched to a gene; V was cut back by 9 bases and J by 7 bases. The CDR3 extends over 11 amino acids.

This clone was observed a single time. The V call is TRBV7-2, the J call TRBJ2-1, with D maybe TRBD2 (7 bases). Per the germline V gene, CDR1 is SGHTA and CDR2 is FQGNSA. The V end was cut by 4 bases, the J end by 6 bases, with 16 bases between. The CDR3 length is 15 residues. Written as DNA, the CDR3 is TGTGCCAGCAGCTCCAGACGGGGGGCCGTCAATGAGCAGTTCTTC. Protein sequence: CASSSRRGAVNEQFF.

The CDR3 sequence is CSASQQLNTEAFF. In DNA form, the CDR3 reads TGCAGTGCTAGTCAACAGCTTAACACTGAAGCTTTCTTT. The chain has TRBV20-1 and TRBJ1-1; unclear D gene. Between the trimmed V and J ends, which lost 3 bases and 2 bases, there was a span of 10 bases. Germline CDR1 DFQATT, CDR2 SNEGSKA (reference sequence). The CDR3 extends over 13 amino acids.

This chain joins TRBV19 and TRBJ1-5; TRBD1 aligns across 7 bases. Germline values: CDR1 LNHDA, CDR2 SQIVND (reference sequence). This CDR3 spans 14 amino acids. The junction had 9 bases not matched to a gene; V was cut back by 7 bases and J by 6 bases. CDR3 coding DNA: TGTGCCAGTACGAGAGGGGGCGGGTTTCAGCCCCAGCATTTT. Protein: CASTRGGGFQPQHF.

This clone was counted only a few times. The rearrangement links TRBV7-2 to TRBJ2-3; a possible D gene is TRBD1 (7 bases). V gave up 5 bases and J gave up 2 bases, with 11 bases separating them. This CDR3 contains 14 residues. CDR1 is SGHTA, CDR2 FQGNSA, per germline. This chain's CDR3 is CASSRGTATDTQYF. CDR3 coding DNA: TGTGCCAGCAGCCGGGGGACAGCCACAGATACGCAGTATTTT. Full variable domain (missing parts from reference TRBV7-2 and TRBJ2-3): GAGVSQSPSNKVTEKGKDVELRCDPISGHTALYWYRQSLGQGLEFLIYFQGNSAPDKSGLPSDRFSAERTGGSVSTLTIQRTQQEDSAVYLCASSRGTATDTQYFGPGTRLTVL.

CDR3 bases: TGTGCCAGCACCCCATTGGGGGGATGGGGAACCGGGGAGCTGTTTTTT. Translation gives CASTPLGGWGTGELFF. The chain is built from TRBV27 and TRBJ2-2; a possible D gene is TRBD2 (6 bases). There are 16 residues in the CDR3. The V gene lost 7 bases and the J gene lost 5 bases, with 20 bases spanning the gap. CDR1 and CDR2 from the germline V gene are MNHEY and SMNVEV (reference sequence).

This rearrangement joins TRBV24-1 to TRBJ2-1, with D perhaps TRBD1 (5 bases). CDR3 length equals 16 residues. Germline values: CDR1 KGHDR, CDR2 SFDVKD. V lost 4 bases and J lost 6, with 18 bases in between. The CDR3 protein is CATSEVGQATLNEQFF. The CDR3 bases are TGTGCCACCAGTGAAGTGGGGCAAGCAACACTCAATGAGCAGTTCTTC.

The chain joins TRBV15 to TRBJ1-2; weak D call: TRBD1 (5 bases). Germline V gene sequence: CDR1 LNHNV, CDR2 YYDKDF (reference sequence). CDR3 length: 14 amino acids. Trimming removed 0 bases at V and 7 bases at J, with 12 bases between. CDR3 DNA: TGTGCCACCAGCAGAGATCTGGGGGAGGGTGGCTACACCTTC. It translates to CATSRDLGEGGYTF.

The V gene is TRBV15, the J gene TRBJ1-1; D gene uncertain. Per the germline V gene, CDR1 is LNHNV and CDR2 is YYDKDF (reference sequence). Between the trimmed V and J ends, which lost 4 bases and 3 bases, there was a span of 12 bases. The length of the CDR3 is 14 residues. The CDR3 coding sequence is TGTGCCACCAGCATTGCGGGTGTCGACACTGAAGCTTTCTTT. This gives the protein CATSIAGVDTEAFF. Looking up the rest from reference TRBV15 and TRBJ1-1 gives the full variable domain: DAMVIQNPRYQVTQFGKPVTLSCSQTLNHNVMYWYQQKSSQAPKLLFHYYDKDFNNEADTPDNFQSRRPNTSFCFLDIRSPGLGDTAMYLCATSIAGVDTEAFFGQGTRLTVV.

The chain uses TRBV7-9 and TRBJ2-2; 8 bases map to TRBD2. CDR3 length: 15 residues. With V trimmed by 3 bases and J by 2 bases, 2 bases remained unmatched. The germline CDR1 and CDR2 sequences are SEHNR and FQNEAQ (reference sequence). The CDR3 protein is CASSFSGTNTGELFF. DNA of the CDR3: TGTGCCAGCAGCTTTAGCGGGACCAACACCGGGGAGCTGTTTTTT.

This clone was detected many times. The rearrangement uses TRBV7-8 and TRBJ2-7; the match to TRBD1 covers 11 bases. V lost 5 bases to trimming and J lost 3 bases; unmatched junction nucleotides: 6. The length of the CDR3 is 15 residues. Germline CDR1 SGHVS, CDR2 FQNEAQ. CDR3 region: CASSPLGTGGYEQYF. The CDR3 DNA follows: TGTGCCAGCAGCCCCCTCGGGACAGGGGGCTACGAGCAGTACTTC.

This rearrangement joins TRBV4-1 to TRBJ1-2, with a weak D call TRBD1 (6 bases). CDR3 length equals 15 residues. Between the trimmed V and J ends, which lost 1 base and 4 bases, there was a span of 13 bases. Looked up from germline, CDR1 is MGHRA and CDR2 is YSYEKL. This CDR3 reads CASSQGSAQGYGYTF. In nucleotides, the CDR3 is TGCGCCAGCAGCCAAGGGTCAGCACAGGGCTATGGCTACACCTTC.

The CDR3 DNA is TGTGCCAGCAGCCGTCCGGGACTAGCCTACAATGAGCAGTTCTTC. This translates into CASSRPGLAYNEQFF. This chain uses TRBV28 with TRBJ2-1; 8 bases are a match to TRBD2. CDR1 MDHEN and CDR2 SYDVKM come from the germline V gene. Losses at the gene ends were 6 bases for V and 2 bases for J; bases not matched to a gene: 6. The CDR3 sequence is 15 residues long.

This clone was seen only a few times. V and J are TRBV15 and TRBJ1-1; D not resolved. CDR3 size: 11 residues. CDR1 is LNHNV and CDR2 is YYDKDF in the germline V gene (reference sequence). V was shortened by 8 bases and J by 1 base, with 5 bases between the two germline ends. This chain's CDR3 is CATLANTEAFF. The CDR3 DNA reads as TGTGCCACCCTGGCGAACACTGAAGCTTTCTTT.

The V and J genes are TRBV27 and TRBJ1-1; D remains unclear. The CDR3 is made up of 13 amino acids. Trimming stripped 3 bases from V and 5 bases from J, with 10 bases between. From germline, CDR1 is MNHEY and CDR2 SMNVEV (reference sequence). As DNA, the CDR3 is TGTGCCAGCAGTTTGCGCGTGTGGACTGAAGCTTTCTTT. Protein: CASSLRVWTEAFF.

CDR3 nucleotide sequence: TGTGCCAGCAGCGCCCGAGGGACTAGCGCAAGCTCCTACGAGCAGTACTTC. Amino acid sequence: CASSARGTSASSYEQYF. This rearrangement joins TRBV9 to TRBJ2-7, with 10 bases aligning to TRBD2. Germline V gene sequence: CDR1 SGDLS, CDR2 YYNGEE. V lost 3 bases to trimming and J lost 0 bases; unmatched junction nucleotides: 9. There are 17 residues in the CDR3. Using reference TRBV9 and TRBJ2-7 for the parts outside the CDR3, the full variable domain is DSGVTQTPKHLITATGQRVTLRCSPRSGDLSVYWYQQSLDQGLQFLIQYYNGEERAKGNILERFSAQQFPDLHSELNLSSLELGDSALYFCASSARGTSASSYEQYFGPGTRLTVT.

CDR3 DNA: TGTGCCAGCAGCCGACCGGGACTAGCGGGCTACGAGCAGTACTTC. The encoded protein is CASSRPGLAGYEQYF. This sequence joins TRBV3-1 (or the pseudogene TRBV3-2) and TRBJ2-7; 12 bases line up with TRBD2. The CDR3 extends over 15 amino acids. In germline, CDR1 is LGHDT, CDR2 YNNKEL (reference sequence). V gave up 4 bases and J gave up 3 bases; unmatched junction bases: 4.

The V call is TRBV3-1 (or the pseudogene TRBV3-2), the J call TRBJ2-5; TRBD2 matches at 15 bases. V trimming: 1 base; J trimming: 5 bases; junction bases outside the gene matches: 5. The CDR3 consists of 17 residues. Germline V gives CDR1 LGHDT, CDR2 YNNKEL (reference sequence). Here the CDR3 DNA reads TGTGCCAGCAGCCAAGCGGGACTAGCGGGGGGCGGGGAGACCCAGTACTTC. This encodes CASSQAGLAGGGETQYF.

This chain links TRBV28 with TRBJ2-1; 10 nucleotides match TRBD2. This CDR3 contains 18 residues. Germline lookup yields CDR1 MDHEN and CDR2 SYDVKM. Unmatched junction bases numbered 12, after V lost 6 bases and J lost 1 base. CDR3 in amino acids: CASSPYRRSGRSYNEQFF. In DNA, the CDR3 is TGTGCCAGCAGCCCATACCGACGTAGCGGGAGGTCCTACAATGAGCAGTTCTTC.

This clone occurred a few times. In nucleotides, the CDR3 is TGCGCCAGCAGCCATTCCGGGACAGGGGGCTATGGCTACACCTTC. Its protein is CASSHSGTGGYGYTF. The chain uses TRBV4-3 and TRBJ1-2, with 11 nucleotides matching TRBD1. V was pared by 3 bases and J by 4 bases, with 4 bases of the junction left unmatched. Germline CDR1 LGHNA, CDR2 YSLEER. The CDR3 contains 15 residues.

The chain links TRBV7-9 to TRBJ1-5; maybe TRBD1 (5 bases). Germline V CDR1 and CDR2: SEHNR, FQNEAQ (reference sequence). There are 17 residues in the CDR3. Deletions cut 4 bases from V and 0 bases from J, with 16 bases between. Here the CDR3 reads CASSSGGGSLSNQPQHF. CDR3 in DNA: TGTGCCAGCAGCTCCGGGGGAGGGTCCCTTAGCAATCAGCCCCAGCATTTT.

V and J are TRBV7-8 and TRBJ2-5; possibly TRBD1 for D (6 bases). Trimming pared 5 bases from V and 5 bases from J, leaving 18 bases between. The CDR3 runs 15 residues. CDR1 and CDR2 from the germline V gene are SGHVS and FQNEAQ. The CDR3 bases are TGTGCCAGCAGCAAAGACAGGTTGAGACGGGAGACCCAGTACTTC. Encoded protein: CASSKDRLRRETQYF.

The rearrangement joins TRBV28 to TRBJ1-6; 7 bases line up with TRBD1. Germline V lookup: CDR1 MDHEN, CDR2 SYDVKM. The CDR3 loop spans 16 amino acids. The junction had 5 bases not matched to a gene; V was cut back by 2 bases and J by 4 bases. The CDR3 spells CASSLRGLGYNSPLHF. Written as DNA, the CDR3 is TGTGCCAGCAGTTTAAGGGGGCTGGGGTATAATTCACCCCTCCACTTT.

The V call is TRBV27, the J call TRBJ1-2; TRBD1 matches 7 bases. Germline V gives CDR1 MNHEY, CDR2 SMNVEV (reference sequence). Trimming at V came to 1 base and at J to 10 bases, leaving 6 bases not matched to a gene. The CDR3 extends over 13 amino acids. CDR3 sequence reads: CASSLFGGGDYTF. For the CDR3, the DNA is TGTGCCAGCAGTTTATTTGGAGGGGGCGACTACACCTTC.

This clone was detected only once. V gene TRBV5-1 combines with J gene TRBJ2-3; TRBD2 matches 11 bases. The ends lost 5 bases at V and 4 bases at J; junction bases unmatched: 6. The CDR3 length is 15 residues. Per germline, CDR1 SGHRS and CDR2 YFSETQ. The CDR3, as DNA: TGCGCCAGCAGTTTTAGCGGGGGGGCCCCAGATACGCAGTATTTT. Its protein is CASSFSGGAPDTQYF. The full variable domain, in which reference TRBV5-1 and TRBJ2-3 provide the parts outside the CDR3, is KAGVTQTPRYLIKTRGQQVTLSCSPISGHRSVSWYQQTPGQGLQFLFEYFSETQRNKGNFPGRFSGRQFSNSRSEMNVSTLELGDSALYLCASSFSGGAPDTQYFGPGTRLTVL.